Below, 4 T cell receptor beta chains from the same sample are listed, as sequenced in a study of blood T cell repertoires in COVID-19. Using immunoSEQ multiplex PCR, the repertoire was profiled, and TCRdb retains in-frame clones only, with some absent. The data hold 200,000 to 300,000 clones, with nearly 90% observed a single time. Sequencing was done on a sample of peripheral blood. These receptors were obtained from a human donor in a cohort sampled during active COVID-19.

The J gene is TRBJ2-5, the V gene TRBV11-2; 8 positions match TRBD2. Germline CDR1 is SGHAT and CDR2 is FQNNGV. V was pared by 2 bases and J by 5 bases, with 4 bases of the junction left unmatched. The length of the CDR3 is 14 residues. The CDR3 here is CASSLNPGGETQYF. CDR3 in DNA: TGTGCCAGCAGCTTAAATCCGGGAGGGGAGACCCAGTACTTC.

This rearrangement joins TRBV9 to TRBJ1-2; 8 nucleotides agree with TRBD1. The germline CDR1 and CDR2 sequences are SGDLS and YYNGEE. The ends lost 3 bases at V and 14 bases at J; junction bases unmatched: 30. The CDR3 covers 19 residues. CDR3 in DNA: TGTGCCAGCAGCGCCCTTACCGGACAGGGCTTTTCCGGCCCCTTTAGTGTAACCTTC. Its protein product is CASSALTGQGFSGPFSVTF.

This clone appeared once. V gene TRBV4-3 combines with J gene TRBJ2-3; 12 bases agree with TRBD2. Germline V gene lookup returns CDR1 LGHNA and CDR2 YSLEER. The CDR3 totals 17 residues. The V segment lost 2 bases and the J segment 8 bases; nucleotides outside the gene matches: 11. The CDR3: CASSQSSGGGAGATQYF. The CDR3 DNA reads as TGCGCCAGCAGCCAATCTAGCGGGGGGGGAGCAGGGGCTACGCAGTATTTT.

The chain recombines TRBV27 with TRBJ1-5; D is uncertain. The CDR3 loop spans 14 amino acids. Trimming left V 1 base short and J 4 bases short, with 8 bases between. Germline V gene sequence: CDR1 MNHEY, CDR2 SMNVEV (reference sequence). CDR3 region: CASSLYGKNQPQHF. CDR3 DNA sequence: TGTGCCAGCAGTTTATACGGTAAGAATCAGCCCCAGCATTTT.